This T cell receptor beta chain stems from a study of shared clonotypes between healthy human individuals. Study-level findings and limits: Incompleteness in sorted-subset sequencing, despite large depth, was shown by rarefaction.

This CDR3 region has 17 residues. CDR1 and CDR2 (germline): ENHRY, SYGVKD. With 3 bases clipped from V and 3 bases from J, the junction kept 9 bases outside the gene matches. Replicate PCRs for sorted subsets used around 200 ng DNA; this equaled tens of thousands of T cell genomes. The repertoire was sequenced with immunoSEQ multiplex PCR; TCRdb's copy has only in-frame clones and lacks some. The sample records approximately 1,500,000 clones, 95% to 99% being singletons. In the case of this clone: Its antigen is undetermined.

Investigators divided CD4+ cells into CD45RA+ naive and CD45RA-negative memory subsets. Sequencing was performed on naive CD4+ T cells sorted from blood. Regarding subset: CD45RA+ positively selected. The chain couples TRBV10-3 to TRBJ1-5, with TRBD1 matching over 9 bases. The clonotype originates from a man younger than 45 in good health. CDR3 residues: CAISDHRRTGDNQPQHF. The CDR3 coding sequence is TGTGCCATCAGTGACCACCGACGGACAGGGGACAATCAGCCCCAGCATTTT.